The next 4 T cell receptor beta chains were all read from a single sample in a study of CD8+ T cells in alopecia areata. Treatment noted: oral pan-JAK inhibitor, 5-10 mg twice daily. Researchers gathered lesional scalp punch biopsies and peripheral blood from patients with alopecia areata. RNA was extracted and reverse transcribed into cDNA as the sequencing template. Clones were read by immunoSEQ multiplex PCR, and TCRdb kept only the in-frame ones, dropping some. In the table there are a few thousand clones, more than 60% of which are singletons. Material: skin, obtained at week 24, from a patient treated with tofacitinib. All receptors derive from a human donor with alopecia areata.

V usage is TRBV2 and J usage is TRBJ2-3; D perhaps matches TRBD2 (5 bases). This CDR3 comprises 14 residues. Germline CDR1 and CDR2: SNHLY and FYNNEI. Trimming took 4 bases from V and 2 from J, leaving 10 bases between them. The CDR3 protein is CASSGLLPTDTQYF. Here the CDR3 DNA reads TGTGCCAGCAGTGGACTACTTCCCACAGATACGCAGTATTTT.

This clone occurred once. This chain connects TRBV7-2 to TRBJ1-6, with D unresolved. CDR3 length: 15 residues. Trimming took 5 bases from V and 6 from J, leaving 14 bases between them. The germline gives CDR1 SGHTA, CDR2 FQGNSA. The CDR3 spells CASSPSAQVNSPLHF. DNA of the CDR3: TGTGCCAGCAGCCCTAGCGCCCAGGTTAATTCACCCCTCCACTTT.

The chain is built from TRBV10-2 and TRBJ2-1; D is undetermined. This CDR3 region has 14 residues. V shed 0 bases and J shed 5 bases, with 8 bases lying between them. Germline V gene lookup returns CDR1 WSHSY and CDR2 SAAADI. The CDR3 bases are TGCGCCAGCAGTGAGTCTGTGGCAGACAATGAGCAGTTCTTC. This codes for CASSESVADNEQFF.

J is TRBJ1-1 and V is TRBV5-1; 7 nucleotides align to TRBD1. The CDR3 runs 14 residues. After removal of 4 bases from V and 7 bases from J, the junction contained 10 bases not matched to a gene. Germline V gene data show CDR1 as SGHRS and CDR2 as YFSETQ. CDR3 protein: CASSRLGGGVEAFF. In DNA form, the CDR3 reads TGCGCCAGCAGCCGCTTAGGAGGGGGCGTTGAAGCTTTCTTT.